Below, 8 T cell receptor beta chains from the same sample are listed, as sequenced in a study of blood T cells in healthy people across ages. With a J-beta primer mix and a sample-barcoded 5' primer, a second PCR ran roughly 7 to 11 cycles. TCRdb re-called the 5' RACE reads through MiXCR, storing one row per CDR3 protein. The table records around 1.5 million distinct CDR3 sequences, around 55% of them present only once. Sequenced material: blood. The source is a man between 18 and 35 years old in good health.

This clonotype was picked up a small number of times. The V gene is TRBV29-1, the J gene TRBJ2-7; D remains unclear. The better agreement between TRBJ2-5 and the DNA end casts doubt on the J call. This CDR3 spans 12 amino acids. The germline gives CDR1 SQVTM, CDR2 ANQGSEA. The CDR3 is CSVPWGSETQYF. CDR3 DNA: TGCAGCGTCCCGTGGGGATCAGAGACCCAGTACTTC.

The chain carries TRBV4-1 and TRBJ2-7; 9 bases match TRBD1. V lost 0 bases and J lost 6; bases outside the gene matches: 6. Per the germline V gene, CDR1 is MGHRA and CDR2 is YSYEKL. The CDR3 loop spans 15 amino acids. The DNA for the CDR3 is TGCGCCAGCAGCCAAGAACAGGGGGCGATATCCGAGCAGTACTTC. Encoded protein: CASSQEQGAISEQYF.

This clonotype was seen a few times. The rearrangement uses TRBV20-1 and TRBJ2-5; D might be TRBD1 (5 bases). CDR3 size: 14 residues. Between the trimmed V and J ends, which lost 6 bases and 2 bases, there was a span of 16 bases. Germline V lookup: CDR1 DFQATT, CDR2 SNEGSKA (reference sequence). The CDR3, as DNA: TGCAGTGCCAACCTGCAAGGGGATCAAGAGACCCAGTACTTC. This codes for CSANLQGDQETQYF.

The chain employs TRBV4-1 and TRBJ2-5; maybe TRBD2 (5 bases). There are 16 residues in the CDR3. Trimming stripped 0 bases from V and 1 base from J, with 12 bases between. Germline CDR1 reads MGHRA; CDR2 reads YSYEKL. Here the CDR3 DNA reads TGCGCCAGCAGCCAAGATGGAGCGGTGAGCCAAGAGACCCAGTACTTC. Its translation is CASSQDGAVSQETQYF.

J is TRBJ1-4 and V is TRBV29-1; D gene unclear. V lost 4 bases to trimming and J lost 0 bases, with 6 bases between them. The CDR3 covers 13 residues. The germline CDR1 and CDR2 sequences are SQVTM and ANQGSEA. The CDR3 bases are TGCAGCGTTGGACGGGCAACTAATGAAAAACTGTTTTTT. This gives the protein CSVGRATNEKLFF. Variable domain in full (rest from reference TRBV29-1 and TRBJ1-4): SAVISQKPSRDICQRGTSLTIQCQVDSQVTMMFWYRQQPGQSLTLIATANQGSEATYESGFVIDKFPISRPNLTFSTLTVSNMSPEDSSIYLCSVGRATNEKLFFGSGTQLSVL.

V is TRBV18 and J is TRBJ2-3; 8 bases map to TRBD1. V lost 8 bases, J lost 0 bases, and 7 bases stayed unmatched. The CDR3 is 15 amino acids. The germline V gene encodes CDR1 KGHSH and CDR2 LQKENI. DNA for the CDR3: TGTGCCAGCCCCCGGACAGGGACTAGCACAGATACGCAGTATTTT. Residues: CASPRTGTSTDTQYF.

The V and J genes are TRBV7-9 and TRBJ2-3; weak D call: TRBD2 (5 bases). Germline V gene lookup returns CDR1 SEHNR and CDR2 FQNEAQ (reference sequence). Trimming took 6 bases from V and 3 from J, leaving 10 bases between them. The CDR3 spans 13 residues. The DNA of the CDR3 is TGTGCCAGCAGGTACGGGATAACAGATACGCAGTATTTT. It codes for CASRYGITDTQYF.

V usage is TRBV2 and J usage is TRBJ2-2, with D tentatively TRBD1 (7 bases). Trimming shortened V by 3 bases and J by 2 bases, and 16 bases separated the two germline ends. Germline V lookup: CDR1 SNHLY, CDR2 FYNNEI. The CDR3 runs 17 residues. CDR3 bases: TGTGCCAGCAGTGAGCAGGGGCAGGGGGGAAACACCGGGGAGCTGTTTTTT. This sequence encodes CASSEQGQGGNTGELFF. Looking up the rest from reference TRBV2 and TRBJ2-2 gives the full variable domain: EPEVTQTPSHQVTQMGQEVILRCVPISNHLYFYWYRQILGQKVEFLVSFYNNEISEKSEIFDDQFSVERPDGSNFTLKIRSTKLEDSAMYFCASSEQGQGGNTGELFFGEGSRLTVL.